The 20 T cell receptor beta chains listed next were all sequenced from one sample in a study of blood T cell repertoires in COVID-19. Profiling relied on immunoSEQ multiplex PCR, and the TCRdb table lists in-frame clones only, not all of them. The sample lists approximately 250,000 clones, 86% occurring once. Sequenced input: peripheral blood. These receptor sequences come from a woman of 80 years or more with COVID-19, enrolled during active disease.

The V call is TRBV30, the J call TRBJ2-1, with 9 bases that match TRBD1. The CDR3 extends over 13 amino acids. Per germline, CDR1 GTSNPN and CDR2 SVGIG (reference sequence). V lost 4 bases and J lost 5; bases outside the gene matches: 3. CDR3 residues: CAWKGQGNNEQFF. The CDR3 nucleotides read TGTGCCTGGAAGGGACAGGGCAACAATGAGCAGTTCTTC.

This chain links TRBV28 with TRBJ2-3; TRBD2 aligns across 8 bases. The CDR3 extends over 15 amino acids. Trimming removed 5 bases from V and 3 bases from J; junction bases left unmatched: 7. In germline, CDR1 is MDHEN, CDR2 SYDVKM. CDR3 DNA: TGTGCCAGCAGTCCTCCGGGACTAGAGACAGATACGCAGTATTTT. Protein product: CASSPPGLETDTQYF.

This clone was picked up one time. The gene calls are TRBV18 and TRBJ2-7, with TRBD2 identical over 8 bases. The trim removed 9 bases at V and 0 bases at J, leaving 16 bases unmatched. There are 17 residues in the CDR3. Germline CDR1 reads KGHSH; CDR2 reads LQKENI. This chain's CDR3 is CASRGERGSLISYEQYF. CDR3 coding DNA: TGTGCCAGTAGGGGGGAGCGGGGGAGTCTGATCTCCTACGAGCAGTACTTC.

J is TRBJ1-2 and V is TRBV30; 9 nucleotides match TRBD1. The germline V gene has CDR1 GTSNPN and CDR2 SVGIG (reference sequence). The V segment lost 4 bases and the J segment 4 bases; nucleotides outside the gene matches: 13. The CDR3 covers 16 residues. The CDR3 DNA sequence: TGTGCCTGGACCCCGATGAGCACAGGGGGCATCTATGGCTACACCTTC. It specifies CAWTPMSTGGIYGYTF. The variable domain in full, with the rest retrieved from reference TRBV30 and TRBJ1-2, is SQTIHQWPATLVQPVGSPLSLECTVEGTSNPNLYWYRQAAGRGLQLLFYSVGIGQISSEVPQNLSASRPQDRQFILSSKKLLLSDSGFYLCAWTPMSTGGIYGYTFGSGTRLTVV.

This clone has just a few counts. Other DNA sequences of this sample code for an identical CDR3. The chain joins TRBV5-1 to TRBJ2-1, with 8 bases aligning to TRBD1. CDR3 length equals 14 residues. J lost 4 bases, V lost 0 bases, and 0 bases had no gene match. Per the germline V gene, CDR1 is SGHRS and CDR2 is YFSETQ. The DNA for the CDR3 is TGCGCCAGCAGCTTGGGACAGGGGTACAATGAGCAGTTCTTC. It yields the protein CASSLGQGYNEQFF.

The chain uses TRBV6-1 and TRBJ1-3; D is unclear. Germline CDR1 reads MNHNS; CDR2 reads SASEGT. CDR3 length equals 16 residues. The V and J ends lost 0 bases and 3 bases respectively, with 12 bases between them. As DNA, the CDR3 is TGTGCCAGCAGTGAAGCGCGGGGTTTAGGTGGAAACACCATATATTTT. This sequence encodes CASSEARGLGGNTIYF.

The chain links TRBV2 to TRBJ1-2; TRBD1 aligns across 9 bases. V dropped 6 bases and J dropped 8; count of bases not matched to a gene: 13. There are 15 residues in the CDR3. Germline CDR1 is SNHLY and CDR2 is FYNNEI. CDR3 sequence (DNA): TGTGCCAGCAGCAATCCGGGACAGGGTTATCGAGGCTACACCTTC. It codes for CASSNPGQGYRGYTF.

This rearrangement joins TRBV5-1 to TRBJ2-3; tentative D call: TRBD2 (6 bases). Trimming removed 0 bases at V and 1 base at J, with 9 bases between. Per germline, CDR1 SGHRS and CDR2 YFSETQ. This CDR3 contains 15 residues. This CDR3 reads CASSLGASGTDTQYF. Here the CDR3 DNA reads TGCGCCAGCAGCTTGGGGGCTAGCGGCACAGATACGCAGTATTTT.

The chain is built from TRBV11-2 and TRBJ1-1; 9 bases match TRBD1. V shed 6 bases and J 6 bases; nucleotides not matched to a gene: 5. There are 13 residues in the CDR3. Looked up from germline, CDR1 is SGHAT and CDR2 is FQNNGV. CDR3 in DNA: TGTGCCAGCAGGCAACAGGGGGCGGCTGAAGCTTTCTTT. Translated: CASRQQGAAEAFF.

The rearrangement uses TRBV9 and TRBJ1-5, with unresolved D. V gave up 5 bases and J gave up 6 bases, with 12 bases separating them. Germline CDR1 is SGDLS and CDR2 is YYNGEE. The CDR3 has 13 amino acids. The chain's CDR3 is CASSASPGQPQHF. In DNA, the CDR3 is TGTGCCAGCAGTGCTTCTCCAGGTCAGCCCCAGCATTTT.

The rearrangement links TRBV2 to TRBJ1-5; D possibly corresponds to TRBD1 (5 bases). Per the germline V gene, CDR1 is SNHLY and CDR2 is FYNNEI. V was trimmed by 6 bases and J by 0 bases, leaving 15 bases between them. The CDR3 is made up of 16 amino acids. CDR3 coding DNA: TGTGCCAGCAGCCCCGGATCCGGGGGTAGCAATCAGCCCCAGCATTTT. Translating gives CASSPGSGGSNQPQHF.

Of note for this clone: In the same sample, other DNA sequences code for this CDR3. The chain carries TRBV5-1 and TRBJ1-5, with D possibly being TRBD1 (6 bases). The CDR3 has 15 residues. Per the germline V gene, CDR1 is SGHRS and CDR2 is YFSETQ. Trimming took off 0 bases at V and 0 bases at J, with 7 bases between the two ends. Here the CDR3 reads CASSLEGGSNQPQHF. In nucleotides, the CDR3 is TGCGCCAGCAGCTTGGAAGGGGGTAGCAATCAGCCCCAGCATTTT.

The chain has TRBV5-4 and TRBJ2-1, with 10 bases fitting TRBD2. V lost 0 bases and J lost 9; bases outside the gene matches: 6. The CDR3 is made up of 15 amino acids. Germline V gene sequence: CDR1 SGHNT, CDR2 YYREEE (reference sequence). The chain's CDR3 is CASSLVVLAGSEQFF. The CDR3 region has the DNA TGTGCCAGCAGCTTGGTAGTACTAGCGGGAAGTGAGCAGTTCTTC.

This clone was counted once. The genes are TRBV18 and TRBJ2-7; TRBD1 agrees at 7 bases. The CDR3 covers 14 residues. Germline V CDR1 and CDR2: KGHSH, LQKENI. The J segment lost 2 bases and the V segment lost 5 bases, leaving 6 bases of the junction unmatched. The CDR3 nucleotides are TGTGCCAGCTCAGCCGGGACAGAACCCTACGAGCAGTACGTC. Its protein is CASSAGTEPYEQYV.

The gene calls are TRBV7-8 and TRBJ2-7, with 9 bases lining up with TRBD1. V gave up 2 bases and J gave up 6 bases; unmatched junction bases: 5. The length of the CDR3 is 14 residues. From germline, CDR1 is SGHVS and CDR2 FQNEAQ. The CDR3 spells CASSLLGQGAEQYV. As DNA, the CDR3 is TGTGCCAGCAGCTTATTGGGACAGGGTGCCGAGCAGTACGTC.

V and J are TRBV7-6 and TRBJ2-7; TRBD1 might be the D (5 bases). There are 14 residues in the CDR3. Germline V gives CDR1 SGHVS, CDR2 FNYEAQ. V was trimmed by 5 bases and J by 3 bases, leaving 14 bases between them. CDR3 sequence (DNA): TGTGCCAGCAGCCCAGGGTTTTCCAACTACGAGCAGTACTTC. Translation: CASSPGFSNYEQYF.

The V call is TRBV5-1, the J call TRBJ2-7; 8 bases map to TRBD1. The V gene end was trimmed by 0 bases and the J gene end by 2 bases; junction bases not matched to a gene: 7. Germline V gene lookup returns CDR1 SGHRS and CDR2 YFSETQ. The CDR3 length is 16 residues. CDR3 DNA sequence: TGCGCCAGCAGCTTGGTGGGGGGACAGGCAGCCTACGAGCAGTACTTC. Protein: CASSLVGGQAAYEQYF.

This sequence joins TRBV24-1 and TRBJ1-5; 8 bases are shared with TRBD1. V lost 4 bases and J lost 2; bases outside the gene matches: 6. CDR1 is KGHDR, CDR2 SFDVKD, per germline. The CDR3 covers 16 residues. The CDR3 DNA reads as TGTGCCACCAGTGACCCCGGACAGGGAGGCAATCAGCCCCAGCATTTT. This translates into CATSDPGQGGNQPQHF.

The V and J genes are TRBV19 and TRBJ1-2; D gene ambiguous. The V end lost 6 bases, the J end lost 9 bases, and 23 bases lay between the germline ends. There are 15 residues in the CDR3. The germline gives CDR1 LNHDA, CDR2 SQIVND (reference sequence). CDR3 coding DNA: TGTGCCAGTAGCTCCGAGAAAATACAGAGCTCAAGCTACACCTTC. Translated, it gives CASSSEKIQSSSYTF.

The chain combines TRBV5-6 with TRBJ1-5, with D perhaps TRBD1 (5 bases). The CDR3 runs to 16 residues. Trimming shortened V by 4 bases and J by 3 bases, and 17 bases separated the two germline ends. From germline, CDR1 is SGHDT and CDR2 YYEEEE. CDR3 nucleotide sequence: TGTGCCAGCAGCCCCGGGAGGGGCGACCTCAATCAGCCCCAGCATTTT. It yields the protein CASSPGRGDLNQPQHF.